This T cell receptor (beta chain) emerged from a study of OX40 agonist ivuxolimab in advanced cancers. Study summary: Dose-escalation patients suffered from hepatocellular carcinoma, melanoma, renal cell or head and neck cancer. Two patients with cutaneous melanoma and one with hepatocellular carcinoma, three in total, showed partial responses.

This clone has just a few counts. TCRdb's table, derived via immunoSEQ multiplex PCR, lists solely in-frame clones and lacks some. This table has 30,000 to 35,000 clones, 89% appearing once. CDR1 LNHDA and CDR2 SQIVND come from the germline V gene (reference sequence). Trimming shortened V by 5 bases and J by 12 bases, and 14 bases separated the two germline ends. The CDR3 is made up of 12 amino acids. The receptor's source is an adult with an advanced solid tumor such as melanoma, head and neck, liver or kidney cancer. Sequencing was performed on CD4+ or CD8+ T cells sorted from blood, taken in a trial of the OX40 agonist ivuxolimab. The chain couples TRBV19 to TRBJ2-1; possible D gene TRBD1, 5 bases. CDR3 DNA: TGTGCCAGTAGTGTTGACAGAGCGTGGCAGTTCTTC. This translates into CASSVDRAWQFF. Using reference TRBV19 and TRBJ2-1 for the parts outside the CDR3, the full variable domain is DGGITQSPKYLFRKEGQNVTLSCEQNLNHDAMYWYRQDPGQGLRLIYYSQIVNDFQKGDIAEGYSVSREKKESFPLTVTSAQKNPTAFYLCASSVDRAWQFFGPGTRLTVL.